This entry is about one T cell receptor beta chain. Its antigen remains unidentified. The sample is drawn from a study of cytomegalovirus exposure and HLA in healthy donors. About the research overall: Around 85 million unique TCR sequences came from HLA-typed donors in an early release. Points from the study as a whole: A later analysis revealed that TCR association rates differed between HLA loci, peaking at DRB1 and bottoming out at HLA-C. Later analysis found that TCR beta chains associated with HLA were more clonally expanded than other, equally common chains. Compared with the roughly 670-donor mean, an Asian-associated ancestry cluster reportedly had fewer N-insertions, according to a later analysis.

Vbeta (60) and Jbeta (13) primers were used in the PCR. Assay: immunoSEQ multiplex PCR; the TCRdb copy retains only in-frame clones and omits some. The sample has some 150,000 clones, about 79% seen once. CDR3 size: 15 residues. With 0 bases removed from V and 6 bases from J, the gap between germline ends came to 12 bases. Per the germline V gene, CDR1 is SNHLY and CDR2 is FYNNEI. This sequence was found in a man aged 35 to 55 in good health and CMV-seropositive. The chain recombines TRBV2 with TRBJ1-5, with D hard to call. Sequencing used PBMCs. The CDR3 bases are TGTGCCAGCAGTGAAGCGCTCACAGCGGGTCAGCCCCAGCATTTT. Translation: CASSEALTAGQPQHF. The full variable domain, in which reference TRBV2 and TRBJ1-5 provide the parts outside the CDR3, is EPEVTQTPSHQVTQMGQEVILRCVPISNHLYFYWYRQILGQKVEFLVSFYNNEISEKSEIFDDQFSVERPDGSNFTLKIRSTKLEDSAMYFCASSEALTAGQPQHFGDGTRLSIL.